The 12 T cell receptor beta chains below all came from one sample that was sequenced in a study of blood T cell repertoires in COVID-19. Some clones are missing from TCRdb's copy, which holds only in-frame ones; the method was immunoSEQ multiplex PCR. The repertoire includes 200,000 to 300,000 clones, about 91% of them detected once, and approximately 2.6% sits in the top ten. Sequenced: peripheral blood. All receptors come from a person under 30 with COVID-19, enrolled during active disease.

The rearrangement joins TRBV4-1 to TRBJ2-7, with 12 bases fitting TRBD2. This CDR3 spans 15 amino acids. J lost 3 bases, V lost 4 bases, and 4 bases had no gene match. Germline lookup yields CDR1 MGHRA and CDR2 YSYEKL. CDR3: CASSRLAGGDYEQYF. CDR3 DNA sequence: TGCGCCAGCAGCCGGCTAGCGGGAGGGGACTACGAGCAGTACTTC.

The chain recombines TRBV7-2 with TRBJ2-1; TRBD2 agrees at 10 bases. Germline loops: CDR1 SGHTA, CDR2 FQGNSA. The V gene end was trimmed by 0 bases and the J gene end by 0 bases; junction bases not matched to a gene: 2. CDR3 length equals 17 residues. The CDR3 is CASSLAASGSSYNEQFF. The CDR3 DNA follows: TGTGCCAGCAGCTTAGCTGCTAGCGGGAGCTCCTACAATGAGCAGTTCTTC.

The J gene is TRBJ1-1, the V gene TRBV24-1; the D gene is possibly TRBD1 (5 bases). The germline CDR1 and CDR2 sequences are KGHDR and SFDVKD. The CDR3 loop spans 15 amino acids. V dropped 0 bases and J dropped 5 bases, with 12 bases sitting between them. This CDR3 reads CATSDLKPKGTEAFF. DNA of the CDR3: TGTGCCACCAGTGATTTGAAGCCTAAGGGGACTGAAGCTTTCTTT.

The chain uses TRBV4-1 and TRBJ2-5, with 11 bases identical to TRBD1. This CDR3 comprises 16 residues. V trimming: 7 bases; J trimming: 3 bases; junction bases outside the gene matches: 10. Germline V lookup: CDR1 MGHRA, CDR2 YSYEKL. CDR3 coding DNA: TGCGCCAGCACGTTTATCCCGGGACAGGGGGAAGAGACCCAGTACTTC. The encoded protein is CASTFIPGQGEETQYF.

The sample holds one count of this clone. The chain joins TRBV2 to TRBJ2-6, with D possibly matching TRBD1 (7 bases). Trimming shortened V by 5 bases and J by 3 bases, and 14 bases separated the two germline ends. This CDR3 comprises 16 residues. Germline assignment: CDR1 SNHLY and CDR2 FYNNEI. CDR3 nucleotides: TGTGCCAGCAGTAGCCTCCAGGGGGGTGGGGCCAACGTCCTGACTTTC. Translated, it gives CASSSLQGGGANVLTF.

V and J are TRBV4-1 and TRBJ2-7; 7 bases are a match to TRBD2. This CDR3 has 15 amino acids. V was clipped by 6 bases and J by 2 bases; unmatched bases: 10. Germline V gene data show CDR1 as MGHRA and CDR2 as YSYEKL. CDR3 amino acids: CASSLLLADPYEQYF. CDR3 coding DNA: TGCGCCAGCAGTCTCCTCCTAGCGGACCCCTACGAGCAGTACTTC.

This chain links TRBV5-6 with TRBJ2-1; 8 nucleotides line up with TRBD2. Germline values: CDR1 SGHDT, CDR2 YYEEEE. Germline trimming cut 0 bases from V and 4 bases from J; bases unmatched to any gene: 3. The CDR3 length is 15 residues. This CDR3 reads CASSLDGRAYNEQFF. The CDR3 nucleotides are TGTGCCAGCAGCTTGGACGGGAGGGCTTACAATGAGCAGTTCTTC.

The chain combines TRBV5-1 with TRBJ2-2, with D maybe TRBD2 (5 bases). Trimming left V 2 bases short and J 3 bases short, with 5 bases between. The CDR3 is 13 residues long. CDR1 is SGHRS, CDR2 YFSETQ, per germline. DNA of the CDR3: TGCGCCAGCAGCTTAGCGGACACCGGGGAGCTGTTTTTT. This sequence encodes CASSLADTGELFF.

V usage is TRBV7-2 and J usage is TRBJ2-7; 7 nucleotides match TRBD2. The J segment lost 6 bases and the V segment lost 1 base, leaving 12 bases of the junction unmatched. This CDR3 is built from 16 residues. Germline V gene sequence: CDR1 SGHTA, CDR2 FQGNSA. As DNA, the CDR3 is TGTGCCAGCAGCTTAGAAGGGACTATCGACTCTCTCGAGCAGTACTTC. It is translated as CASSLEGTIDSLEQYF. Full variable domain (remainder filled in from reference TRBV7-2 and TRBJ2-7): GAGVSQSPSNKVTEKGKDVELRCDPISGHTALYWYRQSLGQGLEFLIYFQGNSAPDKSGLPSDRFSAERTGGSVSTLTIQRTQQEDSAVYLCASSLEGTIDSLEQYFGPGTRLTVT.

This sequence joins TRBV27 and TRBJ1-2, with D uncertain. Deletions cut 6 bases from V and 6 bases from J, with 17 bases between. CDR3 length equals 14 residues. Germline V gene lookup returns CDR1 MNHEY and CDR2 SMNVEV (reference sequence). DNA for the CDR3: TGTGCCAGCAGGCCCGAATACCCCGGGAATGGCTACACCTTC. Translation: CASRPEYPGNGYTF.

The chain couples TRBV5-5 to TRBJ1-5, with 9 bases identical to TRBD1. CDR3 length: 16 amino acids. In germline, CDR1 is SGHKS, CDR2 YYEKEE (reference sequence). The V gene end was trimmed by 0 bases and the J gene end by 4 bases; junction bases not matched to a gene: 5. CDR3 coding DNA: TGTGCCAGCAGCTTGGAGTGGACAGGGGCAAATCAGCCCCAGCATTTT. Translated: CASSLEWTGANQPQHF.

This chain joins TRBV11-2 and TRBJ1-5, with a possible D match to TRBD1 (6 bases). The CDR3 sequence is 16 residues long. V was trimmed by 5 bases and J by 0 bases, leaving 14 bases between them. From germline, CDR1 is SGHAT and CDR2 FQNNGV. The DNA for the CDR3 is TGTGCCAGCAGCCCGCTGACAGGTAGTAGCAATCAGCCCCAGCATTTT. Translated, it gives CASSPLTGSSNQPQHF.